The 9 T cell receptor beta chains below come from one sample, sequenced in a study of cytomegalovirus exposure and HLA in healthy donors. Researchers ran the PCR with 60 Vbeta and 13 Jbeta primers. TCRdb's copy holds only in-frame clones and misses some; the assay was immunoSEQ multiplex PCR. This table has about 82,000 clones, 55% to 65% appearing once. The sequencing sample was made of PBMCs. The receptors derive from a woman aged 40 to 50 in good health and CMV-seropositive.

The V gene is TRBV4-3, the J gene TRBJ2-1; a possible D gene is TRBD2 (6 bases). The CDR3 runs to 15 residues. CDR1 and CDR2 from the germline V gene are LGHNA and YSLEER. Trimming removed 0 bases from V and 8 bases from J, with 14 bases in between. This CDR3 reads CASSQDAGRGDEQFF. CDR3 sequence (DNA): TGCGCCAGCAGCCAAGATGCGGGGAGAGGAGATGAGCAGTTCTTC.

J is TRBJ2-2 and V is TRBV5-1; 11 nucleotides align to TRBD2. V lost 2 bases, J lost 5 bases, and 2 bases stayed unmatched. CDR3 length: 15 amino acids. From germline, CDR1 is SGHRS and CDR2 YFSETQ. The CDR3 region has the DNA TGCGCCAGCAGCTTAGGGACTAGCGGTACCGGGGAGCTGTTTTTT. This sequence encodes CASSLGTSGTGELFF. Using reference TRBV5-1 and TRBJ2-2 for the parts outside the CDR3, the full variable domain is KAGVTQTPRYLIKTRGQQVTLSCSPISGHRSVSWYQQTPGQGLQFLFEYFSETQRNKGNFPGRFSGRQFSNSRSEMNVSTLELGDSALYLCASSLGTSGTGELFFGEGSRLTVL.

This chain joins TRBV5-1 and TRBJ2-1; 7 nucleotides align to TRBD1. The germline V gene encodes CDR1 SGHRS and CDR2 YFSETQ. The ends lost 2 bases at V and 5 bases at J; junction bases unmatched: 7. This CDR3 spans 15 amino acids. The CDR3 DNA is TGCGCCAGCAGCTTTCTGTCCAGGGGGAACAATGAGCAGTTCTTC. Encoded protein: CASSFLSRGNNEQFF. The whole variable domain, remainder taken from reference TRBV5-1 and TRBJ2-1, is KAGVTQTPRYLIKTRGQQVTLSCSPISGHRSVSWYQQTPGQGLQFLFEYFSETQRNKGNFPGRFSGRQFSNSRSEMNVSTLELGDSALYLCASSFLSRGNNEQFFGPGTRLTVL.

This clone came up a few times. V usage is TRBV10-2 and J usage is TRBJ2-5; 8 bases are a match to TRBD1. Per the germline V gene, CDR1 is WSHSY and CDR2 is SAAADI. The V gene end was trimmed by 7 bases and the J gene end by 1 base; junction bases not matched to a gene: 2. This CDR3 has 13 amino acids. CDR3 nucleotide sequence: TGCGCCAGCACCGGACAGGGCCAAGAGACCCAGTACTTC. This codes for CASTGQGQETQYF.

The chain combines TRBV15 with TRBJ2-1, with 9 bases lining up with TRBD2. V dropped 5 bases and J dropped 3; count of bases not matched to a gene: 2. The CDR3 has 14 residues. CDR1 is LNHNV and CDR2 is YYDKDF in the germline V gene (reference sequence). In DNA form, the CDR3 reads TGTGCCACCAGCGTAGCGGGAGACTACAATGAGCAGTTCTTC. Amino acid sequence: CATSVAGDYNEQFF.

The chain employs TRBV10-1 and TRBJ2-5; weak D call: TRBD2 (5 bases). CDR1 and CDR2 (germline): WNHNN, SYGVQD (reference sequence). V was trimmed by 0 bases and J by 5 bases, leaving 7 bases between them. The CDR3 runs to 13 residues. The CDR3 loop is CASSESGAETQYF. CDR3 DNA: TGCGCCAGCAGTGAGTCGGGAGCGGAGACCCAGTACTTC.

The chain couples TRBV30 to TRBJ2-7, with a weak D call TRBD1 (6 bases). The CDR3 length is 14 residues. The ends were cut back, 0 bases at V and 4 bases at J, with 13 bases in the middle. The V gene's germline CDR1 is GTSNPN and CDR2 SVGIG (reference sequence). Written as DNA, the CDR3 is TGTGCCTGGAGTGTTTCGGGACAATTTTACGAGCAGTACTTC. This codes for CAWSVSGQFYEQYF.

Only one count was recorded for this clone. The J gene is TRBJ2-1, the V gene TRBV4-1; 12 bases map to TRBD2. This CDR3 comprises 15 residues. CDR1 is MGHRA and CDR2 is YSYEKL in the germline V gene. Germline trimming cut 0 bases from V and 9 bases from J; bases unmatched to any gene: 3. The CDR3 protein is CASSQELAGGLEQFF. CDR3 nucleotides: TGCGCCAGCAGCCAAGAACTAGCGGGAGGCCTTGAGCAGTTCTTC.

This chain links TRBV6-5 with TRBJ2-1, with 13 bases fitting TRBD2. Germline loops: CDR1 MNHEY, CDR2 SVGAGI. V shed 4 bases, J shed 7 bases, and the junction held 4 bases outside the gene matches. CDR3 length: 15 amino acids. For the CDR3, the DNA is TGTGCCAGCAGTTTTGGGACTAGCGGGATAAATGAGCAGTTCTTC. Translated: CASSFGTSGINEQFF.